This is a list of T cell receptor beta chains from one sample in a study of identical twins. TCRdb re-called the 5' RACE reads through MiXCR, storing one row per CDR3 protein. The table has 1,800,000 or so distinct CDR3 sequences, less than 40% seen once; the top ten hold 0.25% to 0.3%. Sequenced: cord blood. These receptors were obtained from a newborn girl in good health. The CDR3 runs from the conserved cysteine through the conserved F or W. Each record gives: CDR3 DNA, CDR3 protein, D gene, J gene, clone size, V gene. The D gene is left open where the match is weak. Some rows have no size entry. The others give once, few or many, or a class for an expanded clone.

DNA: TGTGCCAGCAGCCCGATACTATTGGGCTCCTACGAGCAGTACTTC
CDR3: CASSPILLGSYEQYF
D: -
J: TRBJ2-7
size: few
V: TRBV28

DNA: TGCAGTGCTAGAGTTGGTAGCGGGGGGGCTTATACAGATACGCAGTATTTT
CDR3: CSARVGSGGAYTDTQYF
D: TRBD2
J: TRBJ2-3
size: -
V: TRBV20-1

DNA: TGTGCCAGCAGTTACCGCACAGATACGCAGTATTTT
CDR3: CASSYRTDTQYF
D: -
J: TRBJ2-3
size: many
V: TRBV6-2/TRBV6-3

DNA: TGCGCCAGCAGCCAAGAGGCAGGATGGGAGACCCAGTACTTC
CDR3: CASSQEAGWETQYF
D: -
J: TRBJ2-5
size: -
V: TRBV4-1

DNA: TGTGCCAGCAGCGGGGAACAGGGAGGAACTGAAGCTTTCTTT
CDR3: CASSGEQGGTEAFF
D: -
J: TRBJ1-1
size: -
V: TRBV9

DNA: TGCAGCCTACCCTCCAGGGGTTACGAGCAGTACTTC
CDR3: CSLPSRGYEQYF
D: -
J: TRBJ2-7
size: many
V: TRBV29-1

DNA: TGTGCCATCAGTGAGGAGGGACAGGTTGAAAAACTGTTTTTT
CDR3: CAISEEGQVEKLFF
D: TRBD1
J: TRBJ1-4
size: few
V: TRBV10-3

DNA: TGTGCCAGCAGCTTATTGACCGGGACACTCGCAAACTATGGCTACACCTTC
CDR3: CASSLLTGTLANYGYTF
D: -
J: TRBJ1-2
size: -
V: TRBV7-2

DNA: TGTGCCAGCCGGACAGGGATCACAGATACGCAGTATTTT
CDR3: CASRTGITDTQYF
D: TRBD1
J: TRBJ2-3
size: -
V: TRBV11-2

DNA: TGCAGCGTCCCCAGGGGAACCACAGATACGCAGTATTTT
CDR3: CSVPRGTTDTQYF
D: -
J: TRBJ2-3
size: few
V: TRBV29-1

DNA: TGTGCCATCAGTGCCCGAGGCACCTCCTACAATGAGCAGTTCTTC
CDR3: CAISARGTSYNEQFF
D: -
J: TRBJ2-1
size: few
V: TRBV10-3

DNA: TGTGCCAGCAGATCGTGGGGGGCGGGCTACGAGCAGTACTTC
CDR3: CASRSWGAGYEQYF
D: -
J: TRBJ2-7
size: few
V: TRBV11-2

DNA: TGCAGTGCTAGAACCACCTTGGGGAGCAACAATGAGCAGTACTTC
CDR3: CSARTTLGSNNEQYF
D: -
J: TRBJ2-7
size: -
V: TRBV20-1

DNA: TGTGCCAGCAGCCACGTTCGCCAGGGTAGTCATGAGCAGTTCTTC
CDR3: CASSHVRQGSHEQFF
D: -
J: TRBJ2-1
size: -
V: TRBV3-1

DNA: TGCAGCGTTGCCCGTATGGAGACCCAGTACTTC
CDR3: CSVARMETQYF
D: -
J: TRBJ2-5
size: -
V: TRBV29-1

DNA: TGCGCCAGCAGCCAAGGCAGGAAGACCTTAAATGAAAAACTGTTTTTT
CDR3: CASSQGRKTLNEKLFF
D: -
J: TRBJ1-4
size: -
V: TRBV4-1

DNA: TGTGCCAGCAGTTTGCCCCGAGGACAGGGGAATGAGCAGTTCTTC
CDR3: CASSLPRGQGNEQFF
D: TRBD1
J: TRBJ2-1
size: few
V: TRBV28

DNA: TGTGCCAGCAGCCCAACAGGGGTTAAGACCTACGAGCAGTACTTC
CDR3: CASSPTGVKTYEQYF
D: TRBD1
J: TRBJ2-7
size: -
V: TRBV9

DNA: TGTGCCAGCAGCGTTGGGGACAACACAGATACGCAGTATTTT
CDR3: CASSVGDNTDTQYF
D: -
J: TRBJ2-3
size: -
V: TRBV9

DNA: TGCAGTGCCTCACGAGCGGGAGATGGTACAGATACGCAGTATTTT
CDR3: CSASRAGDGTDTQYF
D: TRBD2
J: TRBJ2-3
size: -
V: TRBV20-1

DNA: TGTGGCAGCAGTCAGGGGGTCGCGAATCAGCCCCAGCATTTT
CDR3: CGSSQGVANQPQHF
D: TRBD1
J: TRBJ1-5
size: -
V: TRBV12-3/TRBV12-4

DNA: TGTGCCAGCAGCTTAGAGGGACTAGGCCAAGAGACCCAGTACTTC
CDR3: CASSLEGLGQETQYF
D: TRBD2
J: TRBJ2-5
size: -
V: TRBV11-2

DNA: TGTGCCAGCAGCCGAGCCAACTCCTATAATTCACCCCTCCACTTT
CDR3: CASSRANSYNSPLHF
D: -
J: TRBJ1-6
size: few
V: TRBV5-5

DNA: TGTGCCATCCGGACAGGGTTAGACGAGACCCAGTACTTC
CDR3: CAIRTGLDETQYF
D: TRBD1
J: TRBJ2-5
size: once
V: TRBV10-3

DNA: TGTGCCAGCAGTGTTCAGGGGCTCCTTGAAAAACTGTTTTTT
CDR3: CASSVQGLLEKLFF
D: -
J: TRBJ1-4
size: few
V: TRBV2

DNA: TGTGCCAGCAGCCAAACCTTGGGCAATCAGCCCCAGCATTTT
CDR3: CASSQTLGNQPQHF
D: -
J: TRBJ1-5
size: -
V: TRBV7-9

DNA: TGTGCCAGCAGCTCTAGCGGGGGCGTCTACGAGCAGTACTTC
CDR3: CASSSSGGVYEQYF
D: TRBD2
J: TRBJ2-7
size: -
V: TRBV5-4

DNA: TGTGCCAGCAGCTTAAGCCTGGAGGGATTTAACTATGGCTACACCTTC
CDR3: CASSLSLEGFNYGYTF
D: -
J: TRBJ1-2
size: few
V: TRBV7-9

DNA: TGTGCCAGCAGCTTGAAAAGTGGCGCAGATACGCAGTATTTT
CDR3: CASSLKSGADTQYF
D: -
J: TRBJ2-3
size: -
V: TRBV5-4

DNA: TGCGCCAGCAGCGACCAGGGAGGGTATGGCTACACCTTC
CDR3: CASSDQGGYGYTF
D: -
J: TRBJ1-2
size: -
V: TRBV4-1

DNA: TGTGCCAGCAGCATCACTCGACAGGGGGCAGATACGCAGTATTTT
CDR3: CASSITRQGADTQYF
D: TRBD1
J: TRBJ2-3
size: -
V: TRBV9

DNA: TGCAGTGTTATGACCCAACAGGGACGGCAGCCCCAGCATTTT
CDR3: CSVMTQQGRQPQHF
D: -
J: TRBJ1-5
size: -
V: TRBV20-1

DNA: TGCGCCAGCAGCCAAGAGGCGCTAGCGTCGAACAATGAGCAGTACTTC
CDR3: CASSQEALASNNEQYF
D: -
J: TRBJ2-7
size: -
V: TRBV4-1

DNA: TGTGCCAGCAGTGGAGGGTCGGTCTACGAGCAGTACTTC
CDR3: CASSGGSVYEQYF
D: -
J: TRBJ2-7
size: few
V: TRBV2

DNA: TGTGCCAGCAGCCCATCGACAGGGGACGGCTACACCTTC
CDR3: CASSPSTGDGYTF
D: TRBD1
J: TRBJ1-2
size: few
V: TRBV3-1

DNA: TGTGCCAGCAGGGCGACTAGCGGGAGGTTAAGGACAGATACGCAGTATTTT
CDR3: CASRATSGRLRTDTQYF
D: TRBD2
J: TRBJ2-3
size: few
V: TRBV3-1

DNA: TGTGCCAGCAGCCGACCTTATTACAATGAGCAGTTCTTC
CDR3: CASSRPYYNEQFF
D: -
J: TRBJ2-1
size: many
V: TRBV12-3/TRBV12-4

DNA: TGTGCCAGCAGCCAATCAGGCGGGTTGTCGCAGCCCCAGCATTTT
CDR3: CASSQSGGLSQPQHF
D: -
J: TRBJ1-5
size: once
V: TRBV16

DNA: TGCAGCGTTGCCAAGGGAGGGACAGGGGGCAATGAGCAGTTCTTC
CDR3: CSVAKGGTGGNEQFF
D: TRBD1
J: TRBJ2-1
size: -
V: TRBV29-1

DNA: TGTGCCATCAGTGAAGCAGGGAGGGCTTTCTTT
CDR3: CAISEAGRAFF
D: -
J: TRBJ1-1
size: -
V: TRBV10-3

DNA: TGTGCCAGCAACCGACAGGAACAAGAGACCCAGTACTTC
CDR3: CASNRQEQETQYF
D: -
J: TRBJ2-5
size: few
V: TRBV28

DNA: TGTGCCAGCAGCTTAAGGGGGACAGTGCAAGAGACCCAGTACTTC
CDR3: CASSLRGTVQETQYF
D: TRBD1
J: TRBJ2-5
size: -
V: TRBV7-9

DNA: TGTGCCAGCAGCTTAGCTTTTAGCGGGGGTTACAATGAGCAGTTCTTC
CDR3: CASSLAFSGGYNEQFF
D: TRBD2
J: TRBJ2-1
size: few
V: TRBV11-3

DNA: TGCAGTGCTAGAGCCTATAACTACAATGAGCAGTTCTTC
CDR3: CSARAYNYNEQFF
D: -
J: TRBJ2-1
size: -
V: TRBV20-1

DNA: TGTGCCAGCAGCCAAGGGGGGGCTAGACTCTACCTTAGCACAGATACGCAGTATTTT
CDR3: CASSQGGARLYLSTDTQYF
D: -
J: TRBJ2-3
size: few
V: TRBV3-1

DNA: TGCAGTGCGGGCACAGCCGATTCCTACAATGAGCAGTTCTTC
CDR3: CSAGTADSYNEQFF
D: -
J: TRBJ2-1
size: -
V: TRBV20-1

DNA: TGTGCCAGCAGCGGGCGGGTGGACACAGATACGCAGTATTTT
CDR3: CASSGRVDTDTQYF
D: -
J: TRBJ2-3
size: -
V: TRBV7-2

DNA: TGTGCCATCAGTGTTAAGCGGTCCTTCACAGATACGCAGTATTTT
CDR3: CAISVKRSFTDTQYF
D: -
J: TRBJ2-3
size: many
V: TRBV10-3

DNA: TGCAGTGCTACGCCCGACTACCGAGAGCAGTACTTC
CDR3: CSATPDYREQYF
D: -
J: TRBJ2-4
size: few
V: TRBV20-1